This entry is about one T cell receptor beta chain. Its antigen is not identified. The sample is drawn from a study of T cell clones after liver transplantation. About the study: Post-transplant blood was tracked for graft-donor-reactive T cell clones identified in a pre-transplant mixed lymphocyte reaction. Third-party-reactive TCRbeta sequences from pre-transplant mixed lymphocyte reactions served as antigen-independent comparators. Study-level findings and limits: Graft donor-reactive T cells possibly entered the graft instead of undergoing deletion. A larger donor-reactive than third-party decline suggested partial antigen-specific deletion.

The repertoire was sequenced with immunoSEQ multiplex PCR; TCRdb's copy has only in-frame clones and lacks some. Altogether about 75,000 clones are present, around 84% being singletons, with the ten largest covering less than 2.5%. The sequencing used CD4+ T cells from blood, collected 48 months after liver transplant. The receptor was derived from a human patient who received a liver transplant. The T cells may partly be graft donor cells.

Written as DNA, the CDR3 is TGTGCCAGCAGTTTATCCACGACGCAGTATTTT. As protein: CASSLSTTQYF. The chain uses TRBV2 and TRBJ2-3; D not resolved. V was cut by 5 bases and J by 9 bases, with 9 bases left in between. This CDR3 has 11 amino acids. Germline lookup yields CDR1 SNHLY and CDR2 FYNNEI.